This T cell receptor (beta chain) was recovered during a study of blood T cell repertoires in COVID-19. A word on this clone: The junction shows a germline mismatch at one end, possibly a read error.

Data came from immunoSEQ multiplex PCR; TCRdb stores just in-frame clones and leaves some out. The table shows some 370,000 clones, with roughly 89% occurring only once. CDR1 SGHAT and CDR2 FQNNGV come from the germline V gene. There are 16 residues in the CDR3. The source of this sequence is a man between 18 and 35 years old with active or convalescent COVID-19. The chain employs TRBV11-2 and TRBJ2-6; 7 bases match TRBD1. Specimen: peripheral blood. The CDR3 DNA is TGTGCCAGCAGCTTAGGACAGGGTGCTGGGGCCAACGTGCTGACTTTC. It translates to CASSLGQGAGANVLTF.